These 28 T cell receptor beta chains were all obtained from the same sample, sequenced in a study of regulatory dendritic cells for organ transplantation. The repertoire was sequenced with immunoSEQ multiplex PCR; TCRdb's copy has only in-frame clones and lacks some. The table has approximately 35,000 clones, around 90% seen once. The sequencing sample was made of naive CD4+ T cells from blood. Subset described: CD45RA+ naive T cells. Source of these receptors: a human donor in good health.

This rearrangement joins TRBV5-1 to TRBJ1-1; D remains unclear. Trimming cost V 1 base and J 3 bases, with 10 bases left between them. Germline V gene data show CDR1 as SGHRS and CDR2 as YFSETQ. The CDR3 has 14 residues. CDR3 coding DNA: TGCGCCAGCAGCTTGTATGTGTCGGACACTGAAGCTTTCTTT. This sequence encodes CASSLYVSDTEAFF.

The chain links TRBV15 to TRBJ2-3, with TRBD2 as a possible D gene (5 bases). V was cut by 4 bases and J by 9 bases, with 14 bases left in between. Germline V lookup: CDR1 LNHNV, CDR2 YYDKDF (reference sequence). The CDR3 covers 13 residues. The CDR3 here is CATSTAGGGTQYF. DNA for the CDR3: TGTGCCACCAGCACCGCGGGTGGTGGCACGCAGTATTTT.

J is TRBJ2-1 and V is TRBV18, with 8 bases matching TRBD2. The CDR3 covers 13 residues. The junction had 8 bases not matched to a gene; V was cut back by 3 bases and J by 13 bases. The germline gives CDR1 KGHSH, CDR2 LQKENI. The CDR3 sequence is CASSPGGGQSQFF. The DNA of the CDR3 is TGTGCCAGCTCACCCGGGGGGGGACAATCTCAGTTCTTC.

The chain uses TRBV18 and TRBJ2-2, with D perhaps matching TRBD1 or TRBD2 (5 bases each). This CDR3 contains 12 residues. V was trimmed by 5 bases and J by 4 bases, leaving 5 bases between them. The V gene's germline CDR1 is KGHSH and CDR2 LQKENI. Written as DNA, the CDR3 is TGTGCCAGCTCAGGGGGCACCGGGGAGCTGTTTTTT. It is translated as CASSGGTGELFF.

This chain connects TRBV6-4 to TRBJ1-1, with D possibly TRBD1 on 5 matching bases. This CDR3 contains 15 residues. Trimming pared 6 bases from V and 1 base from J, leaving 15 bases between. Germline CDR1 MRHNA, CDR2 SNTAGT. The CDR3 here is CASRDRIRGNTEAFF. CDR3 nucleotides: TGTGCCAGCAGAGACCGTATTAGGGGGAACACTGAAGCTTTCTTT.

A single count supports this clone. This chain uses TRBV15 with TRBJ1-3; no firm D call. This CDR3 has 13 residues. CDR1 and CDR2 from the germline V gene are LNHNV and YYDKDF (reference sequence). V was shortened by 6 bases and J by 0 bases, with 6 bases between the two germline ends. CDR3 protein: CATRESSGNTIYF. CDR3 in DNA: TGTGCCACCAGGGAAAGCTCTGGAAACACCATATATTTT.

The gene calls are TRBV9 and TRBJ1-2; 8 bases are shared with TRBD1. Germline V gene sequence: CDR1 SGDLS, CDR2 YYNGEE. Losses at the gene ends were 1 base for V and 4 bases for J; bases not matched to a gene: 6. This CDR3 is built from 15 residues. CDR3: CASSVRTGLGYGYTF. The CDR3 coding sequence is TGTGCCAGCAGCGTACGGACAGGGTTAGGCTATGGCTACACCTTC.

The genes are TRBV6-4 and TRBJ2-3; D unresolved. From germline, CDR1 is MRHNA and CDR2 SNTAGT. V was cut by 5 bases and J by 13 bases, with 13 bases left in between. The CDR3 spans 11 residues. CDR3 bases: TGTGCCAGCAGTTCAGGAGAAACAGAGTATTTT. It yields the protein CASSSGETEYF.

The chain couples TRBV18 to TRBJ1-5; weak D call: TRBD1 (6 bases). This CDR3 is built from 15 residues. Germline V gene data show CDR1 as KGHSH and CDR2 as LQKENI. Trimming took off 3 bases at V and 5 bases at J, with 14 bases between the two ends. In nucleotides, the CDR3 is TGTGCCAGCTCACCCTCCCGGGGGGCGGATCAGCCCCAGCATTTT. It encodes CASSPSRGADQPQHF.

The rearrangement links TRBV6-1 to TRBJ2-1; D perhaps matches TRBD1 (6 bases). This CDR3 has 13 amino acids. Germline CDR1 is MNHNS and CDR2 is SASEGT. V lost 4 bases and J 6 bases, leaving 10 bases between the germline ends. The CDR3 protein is CASSVDRFNEQFF. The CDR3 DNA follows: TGTGCCAGCAGTGTTGACAGGTTCAATGAGCAGTTCTTC.

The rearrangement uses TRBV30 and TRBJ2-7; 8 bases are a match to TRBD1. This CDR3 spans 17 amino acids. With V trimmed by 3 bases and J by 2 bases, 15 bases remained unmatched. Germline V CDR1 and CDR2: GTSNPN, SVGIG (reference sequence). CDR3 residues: CAWRSRYWDRPAYEQYF. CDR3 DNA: TGTGCCTGGAGAAGTCGGTATTGGGACAGGCCTGCCTACGAGCAGTACTTC.

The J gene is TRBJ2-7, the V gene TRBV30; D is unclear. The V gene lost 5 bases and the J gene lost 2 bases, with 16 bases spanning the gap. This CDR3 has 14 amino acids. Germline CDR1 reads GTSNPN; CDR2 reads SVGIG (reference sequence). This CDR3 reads CAWAPGWGPYEQYF. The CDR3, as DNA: TGTGCCTGGGCCCCCGGGTGGGGTCCCTACGAGCAGTACTTC.

The CDR3 nucleotides read TGTGCCAGCAGCATACTGTTCGGGGTGGGGGGCTACGAGCAGTACTTC. Translating gives CASSILFGVGGYEQYF. The V and J genes are TRBV7-8 and TRBJ2-7, with D possibly TRBD2 on 6 matching bases. The length of the CDR3 is 16 residues. Germline lookup yields CDR1 SGHVS and CDR2 FQNEAQ. Trimming cost V 5 bases and J 3 bases, with 20 bases left between them.

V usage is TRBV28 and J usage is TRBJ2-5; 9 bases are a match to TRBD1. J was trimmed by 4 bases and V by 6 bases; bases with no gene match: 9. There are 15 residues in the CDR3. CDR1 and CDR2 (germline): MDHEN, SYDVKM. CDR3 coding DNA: TGTGCCAGCAGCTCCGCCGGGACAGGGCGAGAGACCCAGTACTTC. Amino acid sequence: CASSSAGTGRETQYF.

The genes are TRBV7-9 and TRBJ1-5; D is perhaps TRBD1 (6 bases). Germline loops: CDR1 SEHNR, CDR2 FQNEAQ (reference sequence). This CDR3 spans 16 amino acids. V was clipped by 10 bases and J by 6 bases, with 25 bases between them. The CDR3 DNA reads TGTGCCACCACCGGGGGGGCCGCGGAGGTTGGTCAGCCCCAGCATTTT. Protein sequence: CATTGGAAEVGQPQHF.

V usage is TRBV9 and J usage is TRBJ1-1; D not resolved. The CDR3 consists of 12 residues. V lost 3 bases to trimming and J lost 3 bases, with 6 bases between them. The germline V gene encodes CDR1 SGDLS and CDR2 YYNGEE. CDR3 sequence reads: CASSEQDTEAFF. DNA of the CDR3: TGTGCCAGCAGCGAGCAGGACACTGAAGCTTTCTTT.

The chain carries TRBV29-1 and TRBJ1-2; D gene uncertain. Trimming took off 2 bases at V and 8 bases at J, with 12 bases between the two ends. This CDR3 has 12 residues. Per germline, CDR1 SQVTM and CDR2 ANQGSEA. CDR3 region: CSVERPPWGYTF. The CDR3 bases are TGCAGCGTTGAAAGGCCCCCGTGGGGCTACACCTTC.

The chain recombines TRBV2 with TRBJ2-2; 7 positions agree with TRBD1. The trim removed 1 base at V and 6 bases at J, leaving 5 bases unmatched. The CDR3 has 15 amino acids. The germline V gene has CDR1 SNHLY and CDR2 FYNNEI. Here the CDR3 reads CASSEEGAVAGELFF. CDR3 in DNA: TGTGCCAGCAGTGAAGAGGGGGCGGTCGCCGGGGAGCTGTTTTTT.

CDR3: CASSLIGGQTEAFF. The DNA for the CDR3 is TGTGCCAGCAGCTTAATAGGGGGCCAGACTGAAGCTTTCTTT. The chain employs TRBV7-3 and TRBJ1-1; TRBD1 agrees at 7 bases. Germline CDR1 SGHTA, CDR2 FQGTGA. After removal of 1 base from V and 5 bases from J, the junction contained 4 bases not matched to a gene. This CDR3 is built from 14 residues. Using reference TRBV7-3 and TRBJ1-1 for the parts outside the CDR3, the full variable domain is GAGVSQTPSNKVTEKGKYVELRCDPISGHTALYWYRQSLGQGPEFLIYFQGTGAADDSGLPNDRFFAVRPEGSVSTLKIQRTERGDSAVYLCASSLIGGQTEAFFGQGTRLTVV.

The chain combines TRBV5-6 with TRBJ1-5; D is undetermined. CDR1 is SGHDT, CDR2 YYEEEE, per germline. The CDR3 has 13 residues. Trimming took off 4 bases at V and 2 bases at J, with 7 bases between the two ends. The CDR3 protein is CASSPGRNQPQHF. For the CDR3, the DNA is TGTGCCAGCAGCCCCGGGCGCAATCAGCCCCAGCATTTT. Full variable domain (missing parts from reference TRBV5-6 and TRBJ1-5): DAGVTQSPTHLIKTRGQQVTLRCSPKSGHDTVSWYQQALGQGPQFIFQYYEEEERQRGNFPDRFSGHQFPNYSSELNVNALLLGDSALYLCASSPGRNQPQHFGDGTRLSIL.

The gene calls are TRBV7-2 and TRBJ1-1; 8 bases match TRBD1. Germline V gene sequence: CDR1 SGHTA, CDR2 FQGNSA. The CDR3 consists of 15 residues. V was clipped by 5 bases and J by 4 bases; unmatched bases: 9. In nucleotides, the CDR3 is TGTGCCAGCAGCCCAGGACAGGGAGTGGGCACTGAAGCTTTCTTT. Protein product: CASSPGQGVGTEAFF.

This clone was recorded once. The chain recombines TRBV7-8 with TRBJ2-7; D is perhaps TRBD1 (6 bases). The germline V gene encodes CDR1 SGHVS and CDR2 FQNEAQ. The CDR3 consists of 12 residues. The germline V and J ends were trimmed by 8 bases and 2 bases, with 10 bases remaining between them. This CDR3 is CASSTGTYEQYF. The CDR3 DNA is TGTGCCAGCTCGACAGGCACCTACGAGCAGTACTTC.

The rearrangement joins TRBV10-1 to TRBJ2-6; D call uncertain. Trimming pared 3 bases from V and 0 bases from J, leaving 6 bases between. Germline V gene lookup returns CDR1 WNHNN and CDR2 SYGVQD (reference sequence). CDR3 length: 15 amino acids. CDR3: CASSDGSSGANVLTF. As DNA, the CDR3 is TGCGCCAGCAGTGACGGTTCCTCTGGGGCCAACGTCCTGACTTTC.

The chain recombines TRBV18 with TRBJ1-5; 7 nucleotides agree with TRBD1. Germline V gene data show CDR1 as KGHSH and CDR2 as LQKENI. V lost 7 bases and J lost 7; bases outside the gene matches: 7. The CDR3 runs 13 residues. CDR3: CASWTGGEQPQHF. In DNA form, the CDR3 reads TGTGCCAGCTGGACAGGAGGTGAGCAGCCCCAGCATTTT.

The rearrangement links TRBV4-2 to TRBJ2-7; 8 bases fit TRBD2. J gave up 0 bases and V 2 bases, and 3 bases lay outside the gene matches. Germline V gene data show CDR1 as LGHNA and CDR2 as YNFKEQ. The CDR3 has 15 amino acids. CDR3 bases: TGTGCCAGCAGCCAAAGAGCGGGAGTCTCCTACGAGCAGTACTTC. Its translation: CASSQRAGVSYEQYF.

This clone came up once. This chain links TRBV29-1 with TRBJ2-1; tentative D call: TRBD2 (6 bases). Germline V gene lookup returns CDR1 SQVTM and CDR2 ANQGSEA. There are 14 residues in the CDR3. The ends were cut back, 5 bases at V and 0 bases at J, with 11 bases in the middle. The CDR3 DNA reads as TGCAGCGTTTCACAGACTAGCTCCTACAATGAGCAGTTCTTC. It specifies CSVSQTSSYNEQFF.

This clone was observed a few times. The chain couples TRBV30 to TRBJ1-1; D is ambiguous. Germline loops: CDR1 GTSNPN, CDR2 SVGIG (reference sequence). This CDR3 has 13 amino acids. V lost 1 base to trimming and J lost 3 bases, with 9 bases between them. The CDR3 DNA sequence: TGTGCCTGGAGTGAAAAGGCGGACACTGAAGCTTTCTTT. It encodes CAWSEKADTEAFF.

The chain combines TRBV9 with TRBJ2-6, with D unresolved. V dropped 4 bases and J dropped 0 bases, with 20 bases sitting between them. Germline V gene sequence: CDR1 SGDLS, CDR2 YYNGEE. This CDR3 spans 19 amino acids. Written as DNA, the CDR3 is TGTGCCAGCAGCCGCGAACCTGGACCCACTCACTCTGGGGCCAACGTCCTGACTTTC. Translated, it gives CASSREPGPTHSGANVLTF.